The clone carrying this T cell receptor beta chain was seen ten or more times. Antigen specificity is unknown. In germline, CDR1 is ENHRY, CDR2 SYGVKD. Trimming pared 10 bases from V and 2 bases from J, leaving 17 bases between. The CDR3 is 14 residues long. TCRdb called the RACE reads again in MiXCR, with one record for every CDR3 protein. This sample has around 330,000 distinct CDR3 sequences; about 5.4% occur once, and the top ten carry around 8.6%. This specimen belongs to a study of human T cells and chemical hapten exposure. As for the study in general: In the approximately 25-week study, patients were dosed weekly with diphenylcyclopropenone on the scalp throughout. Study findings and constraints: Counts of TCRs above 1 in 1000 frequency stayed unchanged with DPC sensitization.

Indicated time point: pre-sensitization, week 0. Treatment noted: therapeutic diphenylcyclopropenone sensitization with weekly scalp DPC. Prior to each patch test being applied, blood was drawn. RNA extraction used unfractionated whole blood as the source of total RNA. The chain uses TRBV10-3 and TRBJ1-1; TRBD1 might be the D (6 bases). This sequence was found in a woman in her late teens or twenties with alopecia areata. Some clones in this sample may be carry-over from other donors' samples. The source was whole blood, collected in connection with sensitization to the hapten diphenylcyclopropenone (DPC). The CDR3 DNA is TGTGCCAGCGGGGTCGGGGGCGTTAACACTGAAGCTTTCTTT. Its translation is CASGVGGVNTEAFF.